This record concerns one T cell receptor (beta chain) sequence. The antigen is unknown. The data derive from a study of a mutant IDH1 vaccine in newly diagnosed glioma. At the level of the study: Antecedent treatment encompassed radiotherapy, temozolomide, or their combination; the majority received both.

Losses at the gene ends were 0 bases for V and 13 bases for J; bases not matched to a gene: 3. CDR3 length equals 12 residues. Germline CDR1 reads LGHNA; CDR2 reads YSLEER. Points from the study as a whole: Pseudoprogression apparently lacked any relation to changes in top peripheral T cell clonotypes.

Noted time point: baseline, week 1 (first vaccination visit). Described treatment: pre-vaccination baseline after standard-of-care therapy. Repertoires were generated with immunoSEQ multiplex PCR, while TCRdb's copy carries only in-frame clones and drops some. Among tens of thousands of clones listed, 80% to 90% were seen once. This receptor was identified in a young man with glioma. The chain uses TRBV4-3 and TRBJ2-7, with 10 nucleotides matching TRBD1. The source material was PBMCs, sampled from a glioma patient treated with radiotherapy, temozolomide or both. The CDR3 nucleotides read TGCGCCAGCAGCCAAGACGGGACAGGGGTATACTTC. This gives the protein CASSQDGTGVYF.